This TCR beta chain was identified during a study of T cells in Graves' hyperthyroidism and ophthalmopathy. Study summary: Peripheral blood was collected at initial diagnosis, before any treatment.

Researchers amplified the TCR beta CDR3 regions from RNA transcripts. The HTBI primer set was used in a first-round RT-PCR of the TCR CDR3. TCRdb analysed the multiplex PCR reads with MiXCR anew, one entry per CDR3 protein. This sample yields under 350,000 distinct CDR3 sequences, of which approximately 17% are seen a single time; roughly 50% belongs to the top ten. Used for diagnoses were clinical symptoms, serum thyroxine and TRAb, thyroid ultrasound and orbital computed tomography. PBMCs were collected from a roughly 9.7 ml volume of fresh peripheral blood. Overall study findings and caveats: Ophthalmopathy could be told apart from stable hyperthyroidism with a 13 V-J model.

This clonotype was counted many times. The antigen is undetermined. Germline V gives CDR1 SQVTM, CDR2 ANQGSEA. V was clipped by 4 bases and J by 3 bases, with 13 bases between them. This CDR3 is built from 14 residues. The specimen was blood. This TCR derives from a woman aged 60-70 years with Graves' ophthalmopathy. This chain joins TRBV29-1 and TRBJ1-5; a possible D gene is TRBD1 (5 bases). The CDR3 coding sequence is TGCAGCGTTGTGGAGACAGACCTCAATCAGCCCCAGCATTTT. Its protein is CSVVETDLNQPQHF.